The 20 T cell receptor beta chains in this list originate from one sample, sequenced in a study of blood T cell repertoires in COVID-19. Using immunoSEQ multiplex PCR, the repertoire was profiled, and TCRdb retains in-frame clones only, with some absent. This table holds 200,000 to 250,000 clones, roughly 81% found once. The sequencing sample was made of peripheral blood. Receptors were obtained from a woman older than 75 with COVID-19, enrolled during active disease.

This chain uses TRBV3-1 (or the pseudogene TRBV3-2) with TRBJ2-1; maybe TRBD1 (5 bases). Between the trimmed V and J ends, which lost 3 bases and 6 bases, there was a span of 9 bases. Germline CDR1 reads LGHDT; CDR2 reads YNNKEL (reference sequence). CDR3 length: 13 amino acids. Written as DNA, the CDR3 is TGTGCCAGCAGCCACTTGGACATCAATGAGCAGTTCTTC. Its translation: CASSHLDINEQFF.

Here the CDR3 DNA reads TGCGCCAGCAGCCCTACCGTGACATCGAACAACTCACCCCTCCACTTT. The encoded protein is CASSPTVTSNNSPLHF. The chain joins TRBV5-1 to TRBJ1-6; D is undetermined. V gave up 4 bases and J gave up 10 bases, with 21 bases separating them. The CDR3 length is 16 residues. Germline assignment: CDR1 SGHRS and CDR2 YFSETQ.

The gene calls are TRBV30 and TRBJ1-1, with 10 bases fitting TRBD1. With V trimmed by 1 base and J by 5 bases, 10 bases remained unmatched. Germline V gene sequence: CDR1 GTSNPN, CDR2 SVGIG (reference sequence). CDR3 length: 16 amino acids. CDR3 amino acids: CAWSGQGAESATEAFF. For the CDR3, the DNA is TGTGCCTGGAGTGGACAGGGGGCCGAGTCTGCGACTGAAGCTTTCTTT. The variable domain in full, with the rest retrieved from reference TRBV30 and TRBJ1-1, is SQTIHQWPATLVQPVGSPLSLECTVEGTSNPNLYWYRQAAGRGLQLLFYSVGIGQISSEVPQNLSASRPQDRQFILSSKKLLLSDSGFYLCAWSGQGAESATEAFFGQGTRLTVV.

V and J are TRBV28 and TRBJ1-5; TRBD1 aligns across 7 bases. Per the germline V gene, CDR1 is MDHEN and CDR2 is SYDVKM. V was clipped by 4 bases and J by 5 bases; unmatched bases: 14. The length of the CDR3 is 17 residues. The CDR3 DNA reads TGTGCCAGCAGTTCCCGCCGACAGGGTCTCCTTTATCAGCCCCAGCATTTT. It yields the protein CASSSRRQGLLYQPQHF.

The chain recombines TRBV25-1 with TRBJ2-1, with 8 bases lining up with TRBD1. CDR3 size: 16 residues. V lost 5 bases, J lost 0 bases, and 6 bases stayed unmatched. Germline V gives CDR1 MGHDK, CDR2 SYGVNS. Here the CDR3 DNA reads TGTGCCAGCAGTCGGACAGGGCCCCGCTCCTACAATGAGCAGTTCTTC. This encodes CASSRTGPRSYNEQFF.

This chain joins TRBV28 and TRBJ1-3; D is possibly TRBD1 (6 bases). In germline, CDR1 is MDHEN, CDR2 SYDVKM. V was trimmed by 5 bases and J by 0 bases, leaving 11 bases between them. The CDR3 runs 15 residues. The CDR3 region has the DNA TGTGCCAGCAGTACAGGGTTCTACTCTGGAAACACCATATATTTT. Amino acid sequence: CASSTGFYSGNTIYF.

V usage is TRBV19 and J usage is TRBJ1-2; 10 nucleotides match TRBD1. The CDR3 consists of 16 residues. V gave up 5 bases and J gave up 4 bases; unmatched junction bases: 10. The germline V gene encodes CDR1 LNHDA and CDR2 SQIVND (reference sequence). The DNA for the CDR3 is TGTGCCAGTAGTCGAACAACCGGGACAGGGGCCTATGGCTACACCTTC. This gives the protein CASSRTTGTGAYGYTF.

This chain connects TRBV5-1 to TRBJ2-2; D gene ambiguous. Per germline, CDR1 SGHRS and CDR2 YFSETQ. There are 16 residues in the CDR3. Deletions cut 0 bases from V and 0 bases from J, with 9 bases between. This chain's CDR3 is CASSLAEVTNTGELFF. CDR3 bases: TGCGCCAGCAGCTTGGCCGAGGTAACGAACACCGGGGAGCTGTTTTTT.

V is TRBV27 and J is TRBJ1-2; D uncertain. Deletions cut 3 bases from V and 0 bases from J, with 11 bases between. Germline CDR1 MNHEY, CDR2 SMNVEV (reference sequence). The CDR3 is made up of 15 amino acids. CDR3 bases: TGTGCCAGCAGTTTGTCGGGTTCAGCTAACTATGGCTACACCTTC. It translates to CASSLSGSANYGYTF.

This clone was seen a few times. The V and J genes are TRBV18 and TRBJ1-1; D possibly corresponds to TRBD1 (6 bases). The V end lost 5 bases, the J end lost 2 bases, and 9 bases lay between the germline ends. This CDR3 comprises 13 residues. The V gene's germline CDR1 is KGHSH and CDR2 LQKENI. This chain's CDR3 is CASSATGNTEAFF. The CDR3 DNA reads TGTGCCAGCTCAGCGACAGGAAACACTGAAGCTTTCTTT. The full variable domain, completed using reference TRBV18 and TRBJ1-1, is NAGVMQNPRHLVRRRGQEARLRCSPMKGHSHVYWYRQLPEEGLKFMVYLQKENIIDESGMPKERFSAEFPKEGPSILRIQQVVRGDSAAYFCASSATGNTEAFFGQGTRLTVV.

The genes are TRBV3-1 (or the pseudogene TRBV3-2) and TRBJ2-1; 14 bases agree with TRBD2. Unmatched junction bases numbered 7, after V lost 3 bases and J lost 6 bases. Germline lookup yields CDR1 LGHDT and CDR2 YNNKEL (reference sequence). CDR3 length: 17 amino acids. The CDR3 nucleotides are TGTGCCAGCAGCCAGAACCCCGGGACTAGCGGGGGCAATGAGCAGTTCTTC. Translating it yields CASSQNPGTSGGNEQFF.

The sample holds a few counts of this clone. The CDR3: CASSPTGGRGGTGELFF. The CDR3 region has the DNA TGTGCCAGCAGCCCTACGGGGGGCAGGGGAGGTACCGGGGAGCTGTTTTTT. This rearrangement joins TRBV3-1 (or the pseudogene TRBV3-2) to TRBJ2-2; tentatively, D is TRBD2 (7 bases). The CDR3 has 17 residues. V lost 4 bases to trimming and J lost 5 bases, with 20 bases between them. The germline V gene has CDR1 LGHDT and CDR2 YNNKEL (reference sequence).

This sequence joins TRBV29-1 and TRBJ1-2, with D maybe TRBD1 (6 bases). V lost 6 bases, J lost 6 bases, and 11 bases lay in between. The CDR3 spans 11 residues. Germline-derived CDR1 and CDR2 are SQVTM and ANQGSEA. The CDR3 nucleotides read TGCAGCGTATGGACAGCAAATGGCTACACCTTC. Translated: CSVWTANGYTF.

The V gene is TRBV14, the J gene TRBJ2-2; 9 nucleotides agree with TRBD1. Germline V gene data show CDR1 as SGHDN and CDR2 as FVKESK. With 3 bases clipped from V and 4 bases from J, the junction kept 9 bases outside the gene matches. This CDR3 is 17 amino acids long. The CDR3 DNA follows: TGTGCCAGCAGCCATCTCTTGGACAGGGGTGCCACCGGGGAGCTGTTTTTT. It yields the protein CASSHLLDRGATGELFF.

The rearrangement joins TRBV7-9 to TRBJ2-1; the D gene is possibly TRBD1 (6 bases). Trimming took off 7 bases at V and 6 bases at J, with 19 bases between the two ends. This CDR3 contains 15 residues. Germline lookup yields CDR1 SEHNR and CDR2 FQNEAQ (reference sequence). The CDR3 protein is CASTRGNWEINEQFF. The CDR3 DNA reads TGTGCCAGCACCAGGGGAAACTGGGAGATCAATGAGCAGTTCTTC.

The gene calls are TRBV12-3 or TRBV12-4 and TRBJ2-1; no definite D call. CDR3 length: 12 residues. V lost 6 bases and J lost 9, with 12 bases in between. The CDR3 DNA reads TGTGCCAGCAGCCCGGGTTTGGGTGAGCAGTTCTTC. It is translated as CASSPGLGEQFF.

The chain has TRBV18 and TRBJ2-1; D not resolved. Germline V gene data show CDR1 as KGHSH and CDR2 as LQKENI. The ends were cut back, 0 bases at V and 5 bases at J, with 8 bases in the middle. The CDR3 sequence is 14 residues long. CDR3 loop: CASSPPLRDNEQFF. In DNA form, the CDR3 reads TGTGCCAGCTCACCACCCCTCCGAGACAATGAGCAGTTCTTC.

The chain carries TRBV6-5 and TRBJ2-3, with 10 bases that match TRBD2. This CDR3 contains 14 residues. CDR1 is MNHEY, CDR2 SVGAGI, per germline. J gave up 3 bases and V 5 bases, and 2 bases lay outside the gene matches. The CDR3 spells CASSISGGTDTQYF. The CDR3 region has the DNA TGTGCCAGCAGTATTAGCGGGGGGACAGATACGCAGTATTTT.

This clone was observed many times. V and J are TRBV7-8 and TRBJ1-1, with 9 bases aligning to TRBD1. CDR3 size: 14 residues. CDR1 and CDR2 (germline): SGHVS, FQNEAQ. Losses at the gene ends were 4 bases for V and 6 bases for J; bases not matched to a gene: 6. The CDR3: CASSSTGGSPEAFF. CDR3 DNA sequence: TGTGCCAGCAGCTCGACAGGGGGGAGTCCTGAAGCTTTCTTT.

The chain links TRBV2 to TRBJ2-2; D unresolved. This CDR3 has 14 amino acids. Trimming pared 11 bases from V and 0 bases from J, leaving 13 bases between. CDR1 is SNHLY, CDR2 FYNNEI, per germline. The DNA of the CDR3 is TGTGCCCTTCAAGAGGTCGCGAACACCGGGGAGCTGTTTTTT. Its translation: CALQEVANTGELFF.